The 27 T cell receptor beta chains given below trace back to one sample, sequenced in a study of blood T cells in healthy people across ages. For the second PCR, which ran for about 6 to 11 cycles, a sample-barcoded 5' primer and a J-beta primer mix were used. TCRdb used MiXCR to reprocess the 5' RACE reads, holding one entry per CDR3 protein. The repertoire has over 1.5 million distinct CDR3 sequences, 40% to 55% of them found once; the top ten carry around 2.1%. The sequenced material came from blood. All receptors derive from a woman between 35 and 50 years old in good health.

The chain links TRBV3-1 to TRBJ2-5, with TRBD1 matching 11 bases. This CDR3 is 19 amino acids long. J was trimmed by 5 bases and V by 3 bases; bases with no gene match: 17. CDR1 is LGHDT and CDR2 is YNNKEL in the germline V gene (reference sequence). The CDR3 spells CASSQTLGQGDRPAETQYF. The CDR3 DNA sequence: TGTGCCAGCAGCCAGACTTTGGGACAGGGGGATCGACCGGCGGAGACCCAGTACTTC.

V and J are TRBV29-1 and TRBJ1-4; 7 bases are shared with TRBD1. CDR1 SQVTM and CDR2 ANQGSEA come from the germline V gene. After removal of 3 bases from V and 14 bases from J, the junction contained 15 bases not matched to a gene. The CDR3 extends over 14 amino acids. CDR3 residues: CSVEYGQADKGLFF. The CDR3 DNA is TGCAGCGTTGAGTACGGACAGGCAGATAAGGGGCTGTTTTTT. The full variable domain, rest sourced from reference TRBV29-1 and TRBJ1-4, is SAVISQKPSRDICQRGTSLTIQCQVDSQVTMMFWYRQQPGQSLTLIATANQGSEATYESGFVIDKFPISRPNLTFSTLTVSNMSPEDSSIYLCSVEYGQADKGLFFGSGTQLSVL.

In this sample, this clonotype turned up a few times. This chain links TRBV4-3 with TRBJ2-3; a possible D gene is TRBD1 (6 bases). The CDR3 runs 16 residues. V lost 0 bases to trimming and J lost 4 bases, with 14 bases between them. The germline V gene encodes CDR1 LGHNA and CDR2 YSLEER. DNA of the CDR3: TGCGCCAGCAGCCAAGAGGGCAGGGGTTATTCAGATACGCAGTATTTT. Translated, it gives CASSQEGRGYSDTQYF.

The CDR3 loop reads CATSRGRDRVGTDTQYF. CDR3 in DNA: TGTGCCACCAGCAGAGGTCGGGACAGGGTGGGTACAGATACGCAGTATTTT. The chain combines TRBV15 with TRBJ2-3; 9 positions match TRBD1. Germline V gene lookup returns CDR1 LNHNV and CDR2 YYDKDF (reference sequence). Trimming at V came to 1 base and at J to 3 bases, leaving 8 bases not matched to a gene. The CDR3 is made up of 17 amino acids.

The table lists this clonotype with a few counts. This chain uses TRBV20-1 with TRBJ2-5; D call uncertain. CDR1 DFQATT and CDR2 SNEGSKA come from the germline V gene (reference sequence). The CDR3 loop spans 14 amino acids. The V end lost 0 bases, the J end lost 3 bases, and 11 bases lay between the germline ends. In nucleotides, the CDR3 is TGCAGTGCTAGAGATCTCACAGAGAAAGAGACCCAGTACTTC. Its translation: CSARDLTEKETQYF.

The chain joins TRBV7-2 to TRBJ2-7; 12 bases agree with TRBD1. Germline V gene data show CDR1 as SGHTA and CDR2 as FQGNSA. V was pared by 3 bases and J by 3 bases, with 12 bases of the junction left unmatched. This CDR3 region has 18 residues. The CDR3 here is CASSFRGQGAQVYYEQYF. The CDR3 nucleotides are TGTGCCAGCAGCTTTAGGGGACAGGGGGCCCAAGTTTACTACGAGCAGTACTTC.

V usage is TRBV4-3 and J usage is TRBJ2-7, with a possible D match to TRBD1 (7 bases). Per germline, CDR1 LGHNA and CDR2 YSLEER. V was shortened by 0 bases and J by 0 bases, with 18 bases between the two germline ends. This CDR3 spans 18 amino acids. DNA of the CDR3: TGCGCCAGCAGCCAAGACCCTCCGGGGGCAGGGGGCTCCTACGAGCAGTACTTC. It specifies CASSQDPPGAGGSYEQYF.

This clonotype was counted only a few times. CDR3 coding DNA: TGCGCCAGCAGCCAAGAATTGGGACTAGTCCCCGGGGCTGAGCAGTTCTTC. Amino acids: CASSQELGLVPGAEQFF. The chain carries TRBV4-3 and TRBJ2-1; 8 bases match TRBD2. The CDR3 spans 17 residues. Unmatched junction bases numbered 13, after V lost 0 bases and J lost 9 bases. Germline lookup yields CDR1 LGHNA and CDR2 YSLEER.

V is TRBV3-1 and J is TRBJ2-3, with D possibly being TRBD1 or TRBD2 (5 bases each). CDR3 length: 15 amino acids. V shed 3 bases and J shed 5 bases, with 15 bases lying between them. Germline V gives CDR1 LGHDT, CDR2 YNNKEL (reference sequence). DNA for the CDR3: TGTGCCAGCAGCCATCCCGGGACCTTCGGAGATACGCAGTATTTT. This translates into CASSHPGTFGDTQYF.

CDR3 amino acids: CASSQLRSSYNEQFF. CDR3 bases: TGTGCCAGCAGCCAACTCAGGAGCTCCTACAATGAGCAGTTCTTC. V gene TRBV3-1 combines with J gene TRBJ2-1; D gene ambiguous. Trimming stripped 2 bases from V and 0 bases from J, with 8 bases between. The CDR3 loop spans 15 amino acids. Germline V gene lookup returns CDR1 LGHDT and CDR2 YNNKEL (reference sequence).

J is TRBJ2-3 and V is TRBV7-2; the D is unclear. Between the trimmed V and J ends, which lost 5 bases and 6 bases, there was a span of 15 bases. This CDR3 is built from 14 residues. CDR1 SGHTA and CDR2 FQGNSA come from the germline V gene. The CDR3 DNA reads TGTGCCAGCAGCCCCCCTCAACCTGCGGATACGCAGTATTTT. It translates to CASSPPQPADTQYF.

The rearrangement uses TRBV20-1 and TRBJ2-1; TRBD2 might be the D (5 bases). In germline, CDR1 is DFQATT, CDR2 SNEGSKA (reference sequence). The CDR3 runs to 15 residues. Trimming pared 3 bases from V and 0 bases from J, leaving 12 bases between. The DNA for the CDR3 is TGCAGTGCTAGGTGGGCGGGCAGCTCCTACAATGAGCAGTTCTTC. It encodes CSARWAGSSYNEQFF.

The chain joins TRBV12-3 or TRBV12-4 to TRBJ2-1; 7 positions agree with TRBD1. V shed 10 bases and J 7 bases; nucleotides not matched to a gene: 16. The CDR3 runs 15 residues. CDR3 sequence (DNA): TGTGCCACCCAATCCGGGCGGCCAGGGGGTAATGAGCAGTTCTTC. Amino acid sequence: CATQSGRPGGNEQFF.

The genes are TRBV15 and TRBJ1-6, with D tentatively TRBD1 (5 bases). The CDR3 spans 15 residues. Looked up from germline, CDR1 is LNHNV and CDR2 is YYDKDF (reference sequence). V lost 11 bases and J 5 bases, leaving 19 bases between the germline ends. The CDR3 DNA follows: TGTGCCGCAGCTCGGGACCGCCGAGATAATTCACCCCTCCACTTT. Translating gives CAAARDRRDNSPLHF.

In DNA, the CDR3 is TGTGCCATCAGTGAGTCGTCGCGCGGGGGCTCCTACAATGAGCAGTTCTTC. It encodes CAISESSRGGSYNEQFF. The J gene is TRBJ2-1, the V gene TRBV10-3; 7 positions match TRBD2. Germline values: CDR1 ENHRY, CDR2 SYGVKD. The CDR3 sequence is 17 residues long. Losses at the gene ends were 0 bases for V and 0 bases for J; bases not matched to a gene: 5.

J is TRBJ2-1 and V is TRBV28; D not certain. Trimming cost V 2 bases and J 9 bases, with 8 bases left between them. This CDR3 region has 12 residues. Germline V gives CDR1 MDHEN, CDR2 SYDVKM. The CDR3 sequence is CASSLRVTEQFF. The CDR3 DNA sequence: TGTGCCAGCAGTTTACGGGTTACTGAGCAGTTCTTC.

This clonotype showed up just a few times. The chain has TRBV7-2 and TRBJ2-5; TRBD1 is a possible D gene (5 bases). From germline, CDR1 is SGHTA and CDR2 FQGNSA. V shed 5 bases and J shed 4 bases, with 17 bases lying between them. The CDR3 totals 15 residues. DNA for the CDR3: TGTGCCAGCAGCCCCCGGTTAGGGGTCGGAGAGACCCAGTACTTC. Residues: CASSPRLGVGETQYF. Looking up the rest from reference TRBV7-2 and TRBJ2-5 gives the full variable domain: GAGVSQSPSNKVTEKGKDVELRCDPISGHTALYWYRQSLGQGLEFLIYFQGNSAPDKSGLPSDRFSAERTGGSVSTLTIQRTQQEDSAVYLCASSPRLGVGETQYFGPGTRLLVL.

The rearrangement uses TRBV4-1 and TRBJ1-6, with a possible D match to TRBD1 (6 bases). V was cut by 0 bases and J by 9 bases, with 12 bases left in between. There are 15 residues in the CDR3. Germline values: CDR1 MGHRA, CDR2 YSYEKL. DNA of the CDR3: TGCGCCAGCAGCCAAGACACGGGGGCGGCTTCACCCCTCCACTTT. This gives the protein CASSQDTGAASPLHF.

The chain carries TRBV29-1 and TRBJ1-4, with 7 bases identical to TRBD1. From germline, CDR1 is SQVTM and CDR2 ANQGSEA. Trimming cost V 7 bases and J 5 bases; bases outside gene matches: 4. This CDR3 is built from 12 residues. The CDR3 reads CSGQGGNEKLFF. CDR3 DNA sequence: TGCAGCGGTCAGGGGGGGAATGAAAAACTGTTTTTT.

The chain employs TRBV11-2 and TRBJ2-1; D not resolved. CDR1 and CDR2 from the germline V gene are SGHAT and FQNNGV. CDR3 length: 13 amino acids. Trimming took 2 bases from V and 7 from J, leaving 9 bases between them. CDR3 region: CASSLRKWNEQFF. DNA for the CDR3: TGTGCCAGCAGCTTAAGGAAGTGGAATGAGCAGTTCTTC.

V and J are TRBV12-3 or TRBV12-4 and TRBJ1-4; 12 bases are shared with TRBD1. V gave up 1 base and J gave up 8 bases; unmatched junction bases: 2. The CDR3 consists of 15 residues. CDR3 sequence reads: CASSLGDRGQEKLFF. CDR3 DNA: TGTGCCAGCAGTTTAGGGGACAGGGGGCAAGAAAAACTGTTTTTT.

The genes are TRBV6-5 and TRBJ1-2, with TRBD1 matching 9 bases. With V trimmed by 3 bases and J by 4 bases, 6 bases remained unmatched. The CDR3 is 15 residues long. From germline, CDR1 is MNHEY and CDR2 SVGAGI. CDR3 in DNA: TGTGCCAGCAGTTATCAAGGGACAGGGATCTATGGCTACACCTTC. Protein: CASSYQGTGIYGYTF.

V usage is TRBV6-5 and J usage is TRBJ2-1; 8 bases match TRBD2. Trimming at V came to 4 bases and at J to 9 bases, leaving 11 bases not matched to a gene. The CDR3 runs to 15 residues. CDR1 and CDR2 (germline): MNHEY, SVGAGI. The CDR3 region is CASSLGSGAGGEQFF. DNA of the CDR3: TGTGCCAGCAGTTTAGGTAGCGGGGCTGGTGGTGAGCAGTTCTTC.

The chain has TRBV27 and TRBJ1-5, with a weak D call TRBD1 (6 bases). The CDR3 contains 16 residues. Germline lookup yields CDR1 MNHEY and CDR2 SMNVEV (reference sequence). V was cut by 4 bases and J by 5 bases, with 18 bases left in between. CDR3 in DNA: TGTGCCAGCAGTTCATCTGCAGGGGAGTTAGATCAGCCCCAGCATTTT. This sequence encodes CASSSSAGELDQPQHF.

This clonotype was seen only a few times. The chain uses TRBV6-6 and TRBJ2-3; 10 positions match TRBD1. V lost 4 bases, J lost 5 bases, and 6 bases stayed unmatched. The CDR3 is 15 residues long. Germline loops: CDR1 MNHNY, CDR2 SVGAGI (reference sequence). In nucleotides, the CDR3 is TGTGCCAGCAGTTCGAACCGGGACAGGGGAGATACGCAGTATTTT. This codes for CASSSNRDRGDTQYF.

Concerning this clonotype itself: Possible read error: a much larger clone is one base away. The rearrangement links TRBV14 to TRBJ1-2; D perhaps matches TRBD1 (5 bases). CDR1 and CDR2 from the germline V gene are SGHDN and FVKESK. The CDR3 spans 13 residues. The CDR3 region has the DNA TGTGCCAGCAGCCACGGGACTAACCATGGCTACACCTTC. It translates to CASSHGTNHGYTF.

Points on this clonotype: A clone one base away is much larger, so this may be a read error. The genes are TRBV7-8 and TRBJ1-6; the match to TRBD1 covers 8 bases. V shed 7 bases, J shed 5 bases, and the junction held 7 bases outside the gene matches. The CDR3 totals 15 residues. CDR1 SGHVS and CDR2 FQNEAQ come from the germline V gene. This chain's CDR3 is CASTDYRGDNSPLHF. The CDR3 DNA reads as TGTGCCAGCACCGATTACAGGGGGGATAATTCACCCCTCCACTTT.